Below are 5 T cell receptor beta chains sequenced from a single sample in a study of blood T cell repertoires in COVID-19. The repertoire was sequenced with immunoSEQ multiplex PCR; TCRdb's copy has only in-frame clones and lacks some. The table records around 230,000 clones, about nine tenths of them present only once. Sequences were obtained from PBMCs or T cells enriched from blood (not recorded which). Source of these receptors: a woman in her thirties or forties with acute COVID-19.

The chain joins TRBV7-6 to TRBJ2-7; 12 nucleotides match TRBD1. The V and J ends lost 5 bases and 5 bases, in that order; junction bases with no gene match: 7. CDR3 length equals 15 residues. Per the germline V gene, CDR1 is SGHVS and CDR2 is FNYEAQ. CDR3 residues: CASSGGRDRGHEQYF. CDR3 DNA: TGTGCCAGCAGCGGGGGCCGGGACAGGGGGCACGAGCAGTACTTC.

V is TRBV27 and J is TRBJ1-2, with a possible D match to TRBD1 (5 bases). CDR3 length: 12 amino acids. Between the trimmed V and J ends, which lost 6 bases and 5 bases, there was a span of 10 bases. Germline assignment: CDR1 MNHEY and CDR2 SMNVEV (reference sequence). The CDR3 DNA reads as TGTGCCAGCAGGTCAGGGTTGTATGGCTACACCTTC. The encoded protein is CASRSGLYGYTF.

This clone came up once. This chain uses TRBV19 with TRBJ1-1; TRBD1 aligns across 11 bases. Trimming took 3 bases from V and 1 from J; bases not matched to a gene: 10. In germline, CDR1 is LNHDA, CDR2 SQIVND (reference sequence). CDR3 length: 18 residues. CDR3 in DNA: TGTGCCAGTAGTATCCCTACCCGGGACAGGGGGAGGAACACTGAAGCTTTCTTT. Translating it yields CASSIPTRDRGRNTEAFF. The full variable domain, completed using reference TRBV19 and TRBJ1-1, is DGGITQSPKYLFRKEGQNVTLSCEQNLNHDAMYWYRQDPGQGLRLIYYSQIVNDFQKGDIAEGYSVSREKKESFPLTVTSAQKNPTAFYLCASSIPTRDRGRNTEAFFGQGTRLTVV.

The chain combines TRBV18 with TRBJ1-3, with D possibly TRBD1 on 5 matching bases. Germline values: CDR1 KGHSH, CDR2 LQKENI. The CDR3 extends over 14 amino acids. The ends were cut back, 3 bases at V and 8 bases at J, with 14 bases in the middle. CDR3 DNA: TGTGCCAGCTCACCCAAAGGGGATCCTGACACCATATATTTT. It yields the protein CASSPKGDPDTIYF. The full variable domain, its missing parts supplied by reference TRBV18 and TRBJ1-3, is NAGVMQNPRHLVRRRGQEARLRCSPMKGHSHVYWYRQLPEEGLKFMVYLQKENIIDESGMPKERFSAEFPKEGPSILRIQQVVRGDSAAYFCASSPKGDPDTIYFGEGSWLTVV.

The CDR3 nucleotides read TGTGCCAGCAGCCAAACTAGGGCTTTGGGCACAGATACGCAGTATTTT. It encodes CASSQTRALGTDTQYF. J is TRBJ2-3 and V is TRBV7-6; D possibly corresponds to TRBD2 (5 bases). Germline lookup yields CDR1 SGHVS and CDR2 FNYEAQ. The CDR3 is 16 amino acids. The germline V and J ends were trimmed by 5 bases and 1 base, with 16 bases remaining between them.